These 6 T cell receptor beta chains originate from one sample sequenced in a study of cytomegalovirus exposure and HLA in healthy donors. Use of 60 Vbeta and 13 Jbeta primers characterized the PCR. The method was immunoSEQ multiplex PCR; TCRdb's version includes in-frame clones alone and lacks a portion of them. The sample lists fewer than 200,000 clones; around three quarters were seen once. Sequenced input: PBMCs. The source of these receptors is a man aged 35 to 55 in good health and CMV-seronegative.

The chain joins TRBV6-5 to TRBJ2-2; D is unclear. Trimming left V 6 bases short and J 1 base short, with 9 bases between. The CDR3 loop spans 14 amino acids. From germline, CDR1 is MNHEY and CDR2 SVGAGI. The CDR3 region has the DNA TGTGCCAGCAGCCCAGTATGGAACACCGGGGAGCTGTTTTTT. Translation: CASSPVWNTGELFF.

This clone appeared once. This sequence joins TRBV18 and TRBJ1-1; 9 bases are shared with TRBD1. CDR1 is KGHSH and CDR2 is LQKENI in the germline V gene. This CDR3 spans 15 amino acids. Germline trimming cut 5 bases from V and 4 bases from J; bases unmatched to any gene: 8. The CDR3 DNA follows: TGTGCCAGCTCAGCAACAGGGGGCCCCGGCACTGAAGCTTTCTTT. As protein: CASSATGGPGTEAFF.

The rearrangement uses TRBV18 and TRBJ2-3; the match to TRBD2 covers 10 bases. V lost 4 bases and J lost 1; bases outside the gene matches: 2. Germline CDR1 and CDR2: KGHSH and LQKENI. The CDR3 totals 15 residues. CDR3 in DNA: TGTGCCAGCTCACTCCTAGCGGGGGGCACAGATACGCAGTATTTT. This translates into CASSLLAGGTDTQYF.

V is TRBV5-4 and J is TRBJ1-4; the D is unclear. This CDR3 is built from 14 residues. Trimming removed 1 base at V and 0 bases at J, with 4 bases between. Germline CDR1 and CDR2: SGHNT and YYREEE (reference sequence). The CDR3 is CASSLTTTNEKLFF. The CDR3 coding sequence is TGTGCCAGCAGCTTGACTACAACTAATGAAAAACTGTTTTTT.

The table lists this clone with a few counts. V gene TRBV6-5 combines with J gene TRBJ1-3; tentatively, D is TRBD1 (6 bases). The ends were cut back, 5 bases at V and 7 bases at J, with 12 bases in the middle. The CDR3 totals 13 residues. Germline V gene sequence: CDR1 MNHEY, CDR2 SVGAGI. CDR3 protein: CASSGPGVNTIYF. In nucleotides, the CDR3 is TGTGCCAGCAGTGGTCCAGGGGTGAACACCATATATTTT.

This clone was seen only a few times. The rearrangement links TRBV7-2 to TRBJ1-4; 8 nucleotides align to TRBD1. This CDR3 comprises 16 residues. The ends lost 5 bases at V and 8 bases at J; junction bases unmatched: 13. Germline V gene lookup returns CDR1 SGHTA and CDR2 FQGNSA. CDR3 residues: CASSTGGISRGEKLFF. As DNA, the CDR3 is TGTGCCAGCAGCACAGGGGGTATTAGTCGAGGGGAAAAACTGTTTTTT.